This T cell receptor (beta chain) was obtained from a study of cytomegalovirus exposure and HLA in healthy donors. Study at large: A prior analysis found some 110 million unique TCR beta sequences from 150 million to 200 million T cells.

PCR was performed using 60 Vbeta and 13 Jbeta primers. The repertoire was sequenced with immunoSEQ multiplex PCR; TCRdb's copy has only in-frame clones and lacks some. Of more than 85,000 clones listed, around 84% were seen once; the top ten hold under 1.5%. The junction had 5 bases not matched to a gene; V was cut back by 3 bases and J by 1 base. CDR3 length equals 15 residues. The germline CDR1 and CDR2 sequences are MNHEY and SVGAGI. Note on this clone: The antigen remains unidentified. This specimen includes other DNA sequences encoding the same CDR3.

Study-level findings and limits: It was reported that TCR beta sequences correctly inferred the HLA-A and HLA-B alleles for most subjects. Researchers counted roughly 150 TCR beta chains as cytomegalovirus-associated. The number of N-insertions in an Asian-associated ancestry cluster was reportedly below the roughly 700-donor mean in a later analysis.

The clonotype was recovered from a man between 25 and 39 years old in good health and CMV-seronegative. Sequenced: PBMCs. This chain uses TRBV6-5 with TRBJ2-7; 8 bases agree with TRBD1. The CDR3 sequence is CASSYSQGASYEQYF. The CDR3 DNA follows: TGTGCCAGCAGTTATAGTCAGGGGGCTTCCTACGAGCAGTACTTC.